A single sample gave rise to the 21 T cell receptor beta chains below, sequenced in a study of shared clonotypes between healthy human individuals. Assay: immunoSEQ multiplex PCR; the TCRdb copy retains only in-frame clones and omits some. The data contain roughly 2.2 million clones, 90% to 95% of them singletons. The sequencing sample was made of naive CD4+ T cells from PBMCs. The sample's subset: CD45RA+ positively selected. These receptors originate from a man younger than 35 in good health. Some clones in this sample may be carry-over from other donors' samples.

CDR3 loop: CASSQLTGPLSTIYF. In nucleotides, the CDR3 is TGCGCCAGCAGCCAGCTTACCGGACCCCTGAGCACCATATATTTT. This sequence joins TRBV4-1 and TRBJ1-3; D unresolved. This CDR3 is built from 15 residues. The V end lost 3 bases, the J end lost 9 bases, and 18 bases lay between the germline ends. Germline loops: CDR1 MGHRA, CDR2 YSYEKL.

CDR3: CASSRAGVIGSTDTQYF. The CDR3 DNA sequence: TGCGCCAGCAGCCGCGCGGGAGTAATAGGTAGCACAGATACGCAGTATTTT. The V and J genes are TRBV4-1 and TRBJ2-3; 7 nucleotides agree with TRBD2. V trimming: 4 bases; J trimming: 0 bases; junction bases outside the gene matches: 10. Germline-derived CDR1 and CDR2 are MGHRA and YSYEKL. The CDR3 contains 17 residues.

As DNA, the CDR3 is TGTGCCAGCAGCACCGGGACAGGGGGCGTTTGGTTCGCTGAAGCTTTCTTT. Translated: CASSTGTGGVWFAEAFF. This sequence joins TRBV5-4 and TRBJ1-1, with 12 bases fitting TRBD1. This CDR3 contains 17 residues. CDR1 and CDR2 (germline): SGHNT, YYREEE (reference sequence). After removal of 4 bases from V and 6 bases from J, the junction contained 13 bases not matched to a gene.

This clone has just one count. V usage is TRBV5-1 and J usage is TRBJ2-5; TRBD2 is a possible D gene (6 bases). The germline V gene has CDR1 SGHRS and CDR2 YFSETQ. The CDR3 has 16 amino acids. V dropped 2 bases and J dropped 2 bases, with 16 bases sitting between them. CDR3 loop: CASSLHGGTPQETQYF. As DNA, the CDR3 is TGCGCCAGCAGCTTACACGGCGGGACCCCGCAAGAGACCCAGTACTTC.

The J gene is TRBJ1-2, the V gene TRBV18, with TRBD1 identical over 7 bases. V trimming: 3 bases; J trimming: 4 bases; junction bases outside the gene matches: 8. CDR3 length: 15 amino acids. The germline V gene encodes CDR1 KGHSH and CDR2 LQKENI. CDR3 sequence reads: CASSPSGQETYGYTF. CDR3 DNA: TGTGCCAGCTCACCTTCCGGACAGGAGACCTATGGCTACACCTTC.

The sample holds one count of this clone. The V gene is TRBV6-6, the J gene TRBJ2-7; TRBD2 might be the D (6 bases). The CDR3 contains 16 residues. Germline values: CDR1 MNHNY, CDR2 SVGAGI (reference sequence). V was cut by 6 bases and J by 5 bases, with 23 bases left in between. In nucleotides, the CDR3 is TGTGCCAGCAGCCCCCGTATTCGGGGGAGCCTGAACGAGCAGTACTTC. Its translation is CASSPRIRGSLNEQYF.

The CDR3 reads CASSPGSRPNTEAFF. DNA for the CDR3: TGTGCCAGCAGTCCAGGAAGCAGACCGAACACTGAAGCTTTCTTT. This chain joins TRBV28 and TRBJ1-1, with unresolved D. Trimming left V 5 bases short and J 1 base short, with 14 bases between. CDR3 length: 15 amino acids. Germline CDR1 MDHEN, CDR2 SYDVKM.

The V gene is TRBV4-3, the J gene TRBJ2-3; the match to TRBD2 covers 11 bases. Trimming removed 4 bases from V and 2 bases from J; junction bases left unmatched: 14. Germline V lookup: CDR1 LGHNA, CDR2 YSLEER. CDR3 length: 19 residues. CDR3 nucleotides: TGCGCCAGCAGCCCTAGACTAGCGGGAAATCAGGCGACCACAGATACGCAGTATTTT. It encodes CASSPRLAGNQATTDTQYF.

With regard to this clone: Distinct nucleotide sequences in the sample also encode this CDR3. The chain carries TRBV5-1 and TRBJ2-3; TRBD1 or TRBD2 may be the D gene (5 bases each). Trimming took 3 bases from V and 6 from J, leaving 14 bases between them. This CDR3 contains 14 residues. Germline V gives CDR1 SGHRS, CDR2 YFSETQ. DNA for the CDR3: TGCGCCAGCAGCTCCGGGACCCTGAGGGATACGCAGTATTTT. It encodes CASSSGTLRDTQYF.

The chain carries TRBV15 and TRBJ2-2; D is perhaps TRBD1 (6 bases). The CDR3 has 15 amino acids. Germline V gives CDR1 LNHNV, CDR2 YYDKDF (reference sequence). V was pared by 7 bases and J by 6 bases, with 18 bases between. The CDR3 DNA reads as TGTGCCACCACCAAACAGGGTGAGGGCCCCGGGGAGCTGTTTTTT. Its protein product is CATTKQGEGPGELFF.

The J gene is TRBJ2-4, the V gene TRBV7-2; TRBD2 matches 15 bases. With 3 bases clipped from V and 0 bases from J, the junction kept 6 bases outside the gene matches. CDR1 is SGHTA and CDR2 is FQGNSA in the germline V gene. The CDR3 spans 19 residues. The CDR3 DNA sequence: TGTGCCAGCAGCTTGGATAGGGGACTAGCGGGAGGAGCCAAAAACATTCAGTACTTC. Protein sequence: CASSLDRGLAGGAKNIQYF.

This chain connects TRBV14 to TRBJ1-1; 10 bases agree with TRBD1. Germline trimming cut 5 bases from V and 0 bases from J; bases unmatched to any gene: 6. This CDR3 comprises 16 residues. Germline V gene data show CDR1 as SGHDN and CDR2 as FVKESK. The CDR3 nucleotides are TGTGCCAGCAGCGTTCGACAGGGGGCGGTGAACACTGAAGCTTTCTTT. Its protein product is CASSVRQGAVNTEAFF.

The chain has TRBV7-6 and TRBJ1-1; D possibly corresponds to TRBD1 (5 bases). Germline-derived CDR1 and CDR2 are SGHVS and FNYEAQ. V was clipped by 4 bases and J by 1 base, with 16 bases between them. CDR3 length equals 16 residues. CDR3 bases: TGTGCCAGCAGCTCGCGGGTACAGGTCCGGAACACTGAAGCTTTCTTT. This sequence encodes CASSSRVQVRNTEAFF.

The chain uses TRBV5-1 and TRBJ2-5; D tentatively reads TRBD1 or TRBD2 (5 bases each). V lost 4 bases and J 1 base, leaving 14 bases between the germline ends. The germline gives CDR1 SGHRS, CDR2 YFSETQ. This CDR3 comprises 15 residues. The CDR3 protein is CASSAFPGTQETQYF. In DNA, the CDR3 is TGCGCCAGCAGCGCTTTCCCCGGGACCCAAGAGACCCAGTACTTC.

V and J are TRBV11-3 and TRBJ2-3, with D unresolved. CDR1 and CDR2 (germline): SGHNT, YENEEA. CDR3 length equals 14 residues. V was clipped by 3 bases and J by 6 bases, with 13 bases between them. DNA of the CDR3: TGTGCCAGCAGCTTCGGAAGGGCCTCGGATACGCAGTATTTT. The encoded protein is CASSFGRASDTQYF. Looking up the rest from reference TRBV11-3 and TRBJ2-3 gives the full variable domain: EAGVVQSPRYKIIEKKQPVAFWCNPISGHNTLYWYLQNLGQGPELLIRYENEEAVDDSQLPKDRFSAERLKGVDSTLKIQPAELGDSAVYLCASSFGRASDTQYFGPGTRLTVL.

The chain recombines TRBV10-3 with TRBJ2-2, with D perhaps TRBD2 (6 bases). V lost 0 bases, J lost 6 bases, and 11 bases lay in between. The CDR3 has 15 amino acids. CDR1 and CDR2 (germline): ENHRY, SYGVKD. CDR3 nucleotide sequence: TGTGCCATCAGTGAGTCGAAAGGGGAGGCCGGGGAGCTGTTTTTT. Encoded protein: CAISESKGEAGELFF.

The gene calls are TRBV5-5 and TRBJ1-5, with TRBD1 matching over 7 bases. Germline CDR1 reads SGHKS; CDR2 reads YYEKEE (reference sequence). The CDR3 length is 14 residues. The J segment lost 7 bases and the V segment lost 5 bases, leaving 9 bases of the junction unmatched. This CDR3 is CASSLDRARQPQHF. In DNA, the CDR3 is TGTGCCAGCAGTCTTGACAGGGCGAGGCAGCCCCAGCATTTT.

The rearrangement joins TRBV5-6 to TRBJ2-6, with D possibly TRBD1 on 6 matching bases. The germline V and J ends were trimmed by 1 base and 2 bases, with 16 bases remaining between them. The CDR3 totals 18 residues. Germline V lookup: CDR1 SGHDT, CDR2 YYEEEE. The CDR3 sequence: CASSLLGQPITGANVLTF. Here the CDR3 DNA reads TGTGCCAGCAGCTTGTTGGGACAACCAATAACTGGGGCCAACGTCCTGACTTTC.

The chain couples TRBV20-1 to TRBJ2-7; TRBD2 might be the D (5 bases). The CDR3 sequence is 11 residues long. Trimming shortened V by 4 bases and J by 6 bases, and 10 bases separated the two germline ends. The germline V gene encodes CDR1 DFQATT and CDR2 SNEGSKA (reference sequence). CDR3 DNA sequence: TGCAGTGCTATACTACGGGGCGAGCAGTACTTC. Its protein product is CSAILRGEQYF.

The rearrangement uses TRBV6-1 and TRBJ2-6; D unresolved. The V end lost 7 bases, the J end lost 0 bases, and 10 bases lay between the germline ends. There are 15 residues in the CDR3. Per germline, CDR1 MNHNS and CDR2 SASEGT. The CDR3 DNA reads as TGTGCCAGCAATGGCCAGGCCTCTGGGGCCAACGTCCTGACTTTC. The encoded protein is CASNGQASGANVLTF.

V and J are TRBV5-1 and TRBJ1-2, with D uncertain. Germline CDR1 is SGHRS and CDR2 is YFSETQ. The CDR3 is 15 amino acids. Between the trimmed V and J ends, which lost 0 bases and 1 base, there was a span of 10 bases. The CDR3 DNA reads as TGCGCCAGCAGCTTGGTAGGGATCCGTAACTATGGCTACACCTTC. This codes for CASSLVGIRNYGYTF. The full variable domain, with the rest looked up from reference TRBV5-1 and TRBJ1-2, is KAGVTQTPRYLIKTRGQQVTLSCSPISGHRSVSWYQQTPGQGLQFLFEYFSETQRNKGNFPGRFSGRQFSNSRSEMNVSTLELGDSALYLCASSLVGIRNYGYTFGSGTRLTVV.